These T cell receptor beta chains were read from a single sample in a study of CD8 T cells in ankylosing spondylitis. Via MiXCR, TCRdb re-called the 5' RACE reads, giving one row per CDR3 protein. The repertoire holds 150,000 to 200,000 distinct CDR3 sequences, with roughly 31% as singletons. The sequencing sample was made of synovial fluid, either unsorted or a sorted T cell fraction (not recorded which). Receptor source: a male donor with ankylosing spondylitis. The CDR3 runs from the conserved cysteine through the conserved F or W. Only some rows state a clone size, as once, few, many or a class for expanded clones.

v_call	j_call	clone_size	cdr3_aa
TRBV2	TRBJ2-7	once	CASRETRSTGGPGEQYF
TRBV29-1	TRBJ2-7	many	CSVDFEGQGLYF
TRBV6-1	TRBJ1-1	few	CASRMGQGNTEAFF
TRBV11-3	TRBJ2-7	few	CASSFDGTPTYEQYF
TRBV27	TRBJ2-2	.	CASRRGSLSNTGELFF
TRBV11-2	TRBJ2-1	.	CASSFRGTGSNEQFF
TRBV7-2	TRBJ1-5	.	CASSLRQYSNQPQHF
TRBV12-3/TRBV12-4	TRBJ1-1	few	CASRSGGLGNTEAFF
TRBV20-1	TRBJ1-2	few	CSAREGTGGIRGYTF
TRBV13	TRBJ2-2	.	CASSWGRTGELFF
TRBV11-2	TRBJ2-2	many	CASSLGVSGELFF
TRBV12-3/TRBV12-4	TRBJ2-7	many	CASSLRGIYEQYF
TRBV6-1	TRBJ1-1	.	CASSERAREEAFF
TRBV29-1	TRBJ2-2	.	CSTQGSGELFF
TRBV11-2	TRBJ1-1	few	CASSSQPNTEAFF
TRBV28	TRBJ2-3	many	CASGKIAGVPDTQYF
TRBV28	TRBJ1-5	.	CASSLAHNQPQHF
TRBV3-1	TRBJ1-5	.	CASSQAGFGQPQHF
TRBV7-9	TRBJ2-3	few	CASSRTGGADTQYF
TRBV20-1	TRBJ2-7	once	CSAGQRNSGEQYF
TRBV6-1	TRBJ2-1	few	CASSARTGRNEQFF
TRBV6-1	TRBJ1-4	.	CASGSAGTNEKLFF
TRBV24-1	TRBJ2-7	.	CAIFSGRTYEQYF
TRBV4-2	TRBJ1-5	few	CASSQDRDRVPQPQHF
TRBV2	TRBJ2-3	.	CASSEGGQGTDTQYF
TRBV3-1	TRBJ2-3	.	CASSRGGRVMDTQYF